This TCR beta chain is drawn from a study of T cell responses to AZD1222 COVID-19 vaccine. The study, taken as a whole, reports: Repertoires in all cases were sampled only once the peak T cell response had passed. Spike-specific TCRs gained breadth and depth after people received two AZD1222 doses.

The J segment lost 5 bases and the V segment lost 0 bases, leaving 8 bases of the junction unmatched. Germline V CDR1 and CDR2: SGDLS, YYNGEE. CDR3 length equals 16 residues. Combined were second doses at about 4 or about 12 weeks. As concerns this clone: Its antigen is not identified.

Method: immunoSEQ multiplex PCR; TCRdb's copy keeps in-frame clones and lacks some. Of fewer than 150,000 clones listed, 85% to 95% were seen once; the top ten hold around 5%. V is TRBV9 and J is TRBJ2-5, with 9 bases matching TRBD2. Sequencing was performed on peripheral blood, taken 28 days after the second AZD1222 dose. This receptor was taken from an adult who received the AZD1222 COVID-19 vaccine. The CDR3 loop reads CASSVARGGTWETQYF. The CDR3 DNA follows: TGTGCCAGCAGCGTAGCGCGGGGGGGGACGTGGGAGACCCAGTACTTC. Drawing the rest from reference TRBV9 and TRBJ2-5, the complete variable domain is DSGVTQTPKHLITATGQRVTLRCSPRSGDLSVYWYQQSLDQGLQFLIQYYNGEERAKGNILERFSAQQFPDLHSELNLSSLELGDSALYFCASSVARGGTWETQYFGPGTRLLVL.